One sample yielded the 9 T cell receptor beta chains listed below, sequenced in a study of prognosis after radiotherapy for stage I lung cancer. Two-round multiplex PCR, the amplification method, yielded TCR beta CDR3 from genomic DNA. During first-round PCR, primers specific to each TRBV and TRBJ gene were used. MiXCR, applied by TCRdb to the multiplex PCR reads, yields one record per CDR3 protein. Among approximately 35,000 distinct CDR3 sequences listed, less than 40% were seen once. Material: PBMCs, obtained before or after stereotactic body radiation therapy (not recorded which). The receptors derive from a donor aged 50 or older with non-small cell lung cancer.

This clonotype was found many times. This sequence joins TRBV2 and TRBJ2-7; a possible D gene is TRBD1 (5 bases). The CDR3 extends over 12 amino acids. V lost 4 bases and J lost 4, with 8 bases in between. CDR1 and CDR2 from the germline V gene are SNHLY and FYNNEI. The CDR3 sequence is CASSAQGYEQYF. DNA for the CDR3: TGTGCCAGCAGTGCCCAGGGTTACGAGCAGTACTTC.

Turning to this clonotype: It may be a read error: a sequence one base away is much more abundant. The chain combines TRBV27 with TRBJ1-1; D is undetermined. The germline CDR1 and CDR2 sequences are MNHEY and SMNVEV (reference sequence). This CDR3 has 14 amino acids. Trimming removed 2 bases at V and 7 bases at J, with 14 bases between. The DNA of the CDR3 is TGTGCCAGCAGTTTAGTGGGGTGGCGACTTGAAGCTTTCTTT. This translates into CASSLVGWRLEAFF.

The chain is built from TRBV6-2 or TRBV6-3 and TRBJ2-7, with D possibly TRBD2 on 5 matching bases. CDR3 length equals 13 residues. CDR1 MNHEY and CDR2 SVGEGT come from the germline V gene. V lost 4 bases to trimming and J lost 12 bases, with 19 bases between them. The DNA for the CDR3 is TGTGCCAGCAGTTCTGAGGGCCGTCATTCAAGGTACTTC. It specifies CASSSEGRHSRYF.

At least ten counts were recorded for this clonotype. This CDR3 is CASSPQTIYEQYF. The CDR3 coding sequence is TGTGCCAGCTCACCCCAGACAATTTACGAGCAGTACTTC. The gene calls are TRBV18 and TRBJ2-7; D remains unclear. In germline, CDR1 is KGHSH, CDR2 LQKENI. V dropped 3 bases and J dropped 4 bases, with 10 bases sitting between them. This CDR3 has 13 amino acids. Full variable domain (rest looked up from reference TRBV18 and TRBJ2-7): NAGVMQNPRHLVRRRGQEARLRCSPMKGHSHVYWYRQLPEEGLKFMVYLQKENIIDESGMPKERFSAEFPKEGPSILRIQQVVRGDSAAYFCASSPQTIYEQYFGPGTRLTVT.

This chain uses TRBV5-1 with TRBJ1-4; 7 bases align to TRBD1. This CDR3 is 15 amino acids long. Germline trimming cut 1 base from V and 4 bases from J; bases unmatched to any gene: 4. Germline values: CDR1 SGHRS, CDR2 YFSETQ. The CDR3 here is CASSLSGTVNEKLFF. Here the CDR3 DNA reads TGCGCCAGCAGCTTGAGCGGGACAGTTAATGAAAAACTGTTTTTT.

This clonotype was recorded many times. The rearrangement links TRBV27 to TRBJ2-2; D possibly corresponds to TRBD1 (5 bases). V was clipped by 4 bases and J by 6 bases, with 15 bases between them. CDR1 MNHEY and CDR2 SMNVEV come from the germline V gene (reference sequence). The CDR3 has 15 amino acids. The CDR3 spells CASSSGWSGSGELFF. CDR3 nucleotide sequence: TGTGCCAGCAGTTCTGGGTGGTCAGGGTCCGGGGAGCTGTTTTTT.

V usage is TRBV4-2 and J usage is TRBJ2-1; 8 bases agree with TRBD2. With 0 bases clipped from V and 4 bases from J, the junction kept 5 bases outside the gene matches. The germline V gene encodes CDR1 LGHNA and CDR2 YNFKEQ. The CDR3 is made up of 16 amino acids. The CDR3 region has the DNA TGTGCCAGCAGCCAAGACGCCGGGACTAGTTACAATGAGCAGTTCTTC. Protein product: CASSQDAGTSYNEQFF.

About this clonotype: A read error may explain this, as a much larger clone is one base away. The rearrangement uses TRBV6-4 and TRBJ1-1; maybe TRBD1 (6 bases). The germline gives CDR1 MRHNA, CDR2 SNTAGT. This CDR3 comprises 12 residues. The DNA for the CDR3 is TGTGCCAGCAGTCACCCGGACAGAGAAGGTTTCTTT. It is translated as CASSHPDREGFF.

This clonotype has at least ten counts. This sequence joins TRBV4-1 and TRBJ1-6, with 7 bases matching TRBD1. The CDR3 sequence is 16 residues long. V dropped 4 bases and J dropped 7; count of bases not matched to a gene: 10. CDR1 is MGHRA and CDR2 is YSYEKL in the germline V gene. The CDR3 DNA follows: TGCGCCAGCAGCCTCTCGACAGGGAGTTTGAATTCACCCCTCCACTTT. Translation: CASSLSTGSLNSPLHF.